This is a list of T cell receptor beta chains from one sample in a study of OX40 agonist ivuxolimab in advanced cancers. Some clones are missing from TCRdb's copy, which holds only in-frame ones; the method was immunoSEQ multiplex PCR. The data contain about 60,000 clones, around 83% of them singletons. The sample here was CD4+ or CD8+ T cells sorted from blood, taken in a trial of the OX40 agonist ivuxolimab. These receptors were obtained from an adult with an advanced solid tumor such as melanoma, head and neck, liver or kidney cancer. Each CDR3 is given without its conserved first and last residue. D genes are given only for firm matches.

D gene,V gene,J gene,CDR3 protein
-,TRBV7-9,TRBJ2-7,ASSLFGGGRSYEQY
TRBD2,TRBV4-3,TRBJ2-1,ASSLKGTSGKGEQF
-,TRBV6-1,TRBJ1-5,ASRPQGPSNQPQH
-,TRBV28,TRBJ1-1,ASSLWGGTEAF
-,TRBV27,TRBJ1-1,ASSLGWGTEAF
-,TRBV7-2,TRBJ2-7,ASSATQYEQY
TRBD1,TRBV7-2,TRBJ2-4,ASSQDRGVVKNIQY
-,TRBV7-3,TRBJ1-2,ASSLTGRAGGYT
-,TRBV7-2,TRBJ1-2,ASSLSGRYYGYT
-,TRBV4-1,TRBJ1-5,ASSRPDGNQPQH
-,TRBV19,TRBJ2-7,ASSSLYEQY
-,TRBV5-4,TRBJ1-1,ASSLGPGMNTEAF
TRBD1,TRBV13,TRBJ1-2,ASSLDPGQDNYGYT
-,TRBV5-4,TRBJ1-4,ASSLAGMRGGGGEKLF
TRBD2,TRBV5-1,TRBJ2-6,ASSLAGTGLGNSGANVLT
-,TRBV6-5,TRBJ1-2,ASSQTITNYGYT
TRBD1,TRBV27,TRBJ1-2,ASSLLQGNYGYT
TRBD2,TRBV4-2,-,ASSRGAGGIYEQY
-,TRBV10-3,TRBJ2-3,AITSTDTQY
-,TRBV7-2,TRBJ2-5,ASSLVGGGAQETQY
-,TRBV6-5,TRBJ2-7,ASTANPDSPYEQY
-,TRBV15,TRBJ2-3,ATTEKDGATSTDTQY
-,TRBV20-1,TRBJ2-7,SARGNYEQY
-,TRBV27,TRBJ2-6,ASSANRDWANVLT
-,TRBV21-1,TRBJ2-7,ASSKRQARTSSYEQY
-,TRBV12-5,TRBJ1-1,ASGLVPLAGNTEAF
-,TRBV19,TRBJ1-1,ASSIVVQNTEAF
-,TRBV5-8,TRBJ2-1,ASPREGGVYEQF
-,TRBV6-1,TRBJ2-7,ASRDPGVYEQY
-,TRBV23-1,TRBJ2-7,ASFRQVYSYEQY
TRBD1,TRBV5-1,TRBJ1-2,ASSLGGAGGAGYGYT
TRBD1,TRBV19,TRBJ2-1,ATSPGTGVNEQF